This record covers a single TCR beta chain. The antigen it binds to is not known. Base qualities are missing; no much larger clone stands one base away. Measured from the cysteine to the phenylalanine, the CDR3 is 12 residues long. Only the CDR3 part of the read is kept: 36 bases, read in frame from the first base. The germline V gene (reference sequence) gives CDR1 as LGHDT and CDR2 as YNNKEL. The junction shows trimming of 4 bases on V and 7 bases on J, plus 7 bases between the germline ends. The library was built by means of multiplex PCR. TCRdb shows the sequencer as Illumina HiSeq 4000. TCR beta libraries were built with iRepertoire HTBI primers and Arm-PCR amplification of CDR3 regions. Before sequencing, the PCR products underwent gel purification. The study's own analysis went as follows. A total of 60 to 80 TRBV and 14 TRBJ segments were identified across samples and were used for gene usage analysis of CDR3 amino acid clonotypes. Filtered high-quality paired reads were merged into contigs using COPE and FqMerger. Contigs were aligned with BLAST to IMGT TRBV, TRBD and TRBJ reference genes, and CDR3 was defined per IMGT. Any clonotype with a frequency above 0.1% was counted as a highly expanded clone. Shannon entropy was used to measure repertoire diversity, and the Gini coefficient was used to measure V-J evenness. A clonotype was considered public if more than one individual shared it. TCRdb cleaned the public reads at Q25 with fastp, built clones with MiXCR and kept in-frame beta chains. CDR3 protein sequences are deduplicated, and each keeps its most common genes and DNA. These V and J calls originate from TCRdb's pipeline instead of the authors' own analysis. Present in this sample are a few hundred thousand distinct CDR3 sequences, about a quarter of which were seen just once. The ten largest clonotypes hold approximately 25% of the sample.

This record belongs to a study of regulatory T cells in long-lasting Graves disease (TCRdb year 2021). The study in broad terms: Persistent Graves' disease meant more than 5 years of antithyroid drug treatment with TSH receptor autoantibodies that stayed positive. Persistent Graves' disease patients were compared with newly diagnosed Graves' disease patients by peripheral blood TCR sequencing and RNA sequencing. The study was registered as a clinical trial and conducted in China. TCR sequencing covered about 13 persistent and 20 or so newly diagnosed Graves' disease patients, some 33 samples in total. Persistent Graves' disease patients in the clinical cohort had taken antithyroid drugs for 8 to 12 years on average.

Here is what the overall study found, with its caveats: Sequencing and analysis were restricted to the TCR beta chain. Only peripheral blood was studied, because thyroid tissue, the primary lesion, was inaccessible. Patients with persistent disease shared more public clonotypes (approximately 2,500) than newly diagnosed patients did (966). Compared with newly diagnosed patients, patients with persistent Graves' disease had lower TCR Shannon entropy and fewer highly expanded clones, which suggests clonal expansion. Persistent disease showed preferential use of TRBV28, TRBJ1-2 and TRBJ2-5, whereas newly diagnosed disease favored TRBV20-1 and TRBJ2-1. The authors noted that the small sample size was a limitation that may lower accuracy.

Explained via the paper, the time point label denotes: persistent/refractory GD, antithyroid drugs over 5 years with positive TRAb. RNA was extracted from PBMCs in TRIzol for both TCR sequencing and RNA sequencing. The diagnosis of Graves' disease was made according to American Thyroid Association guidelines. Patients for the study were recruited at an endocrinology department in Xi'an, China. Each patient gave around 9.2 milliliters of peripheral blood, collected in an EDTA anticoagulant tube. Ficoll Paque Plus density gradient separation was used to isolate PBMCs, and no additional T cell sorting was done. An Agilent 2100 Bioanalyzer and agarose gel were used to assess RNA quality, and a NanoDrop 2000 was used to measure RNA concentration.

The sample in question was peripheral blood mononuclear cells (PBMCs), obtained when the disease was refractory, from a patient treated with antithyroid drugs. The chain uses TRBV3-1 and TRBJ2-2; TRBD2 is a weak D gene call, 5 bases matching. The origin of this receptor is a female donor with Graves disease. The encoded CDR3 is CASSRRVGELFF. The nucleotide sequence is TGTGCCAGCAGCCGGCGGGTCGGGGAGCTGTTTTTT. With the portions outside the CDR3 filled from the reference TRBV3-1 and TRBJ2-2 genes, the complete variable region becomes DTAVSQTPKYLVTQMGNDKSIKCEQNLGHDTMYWYKQDSKKFLKIMFSYNNKELIINETVPNRFSPKSPDKAHLNLHINSLELGDSAVYFCASSRRVGELFFGEGSRLTVL.